The 27 T cell receptor beta chains reported below all come from one sample, sequenced in a study of response to subunit inactivated influenza vaccine. One entry per CDR3 protein results from TCRdb running MiXCR on the RT-PCR reads. The repertoire holds fewer than 750,000 distinct CDR3 sequences, with 14% as singletons. The sequenced sample was PBMCs from blood, obtained approximately 13 days after vaccination. These TCRs come from a man aged 50-59 years who received an inactivated influenza vaccine.

This clonotype was seen at least ten times. This chain links TRBV20-1 with TRBJ2-5, with D uncertain. This CDR3 region has 13 residues. Germline V gene data show CDR1 as DFQATT and CDR2 as SNEGSKA (reference sequence). With 3 bases removed from V and 1 base from J, the gap between germline ends came to 9 bases. CDR3 loop: CSASLGPQETQYF. The CDR3 DNA is TGCAGTGCTAGCCTCGGGCCCCAAGAGACCCAGTACTTC.

The rearrangement joins TRBV4-3 to TRBJ1-2; the D gene is possibly TRBD1 (5 bases). This CDR3 region has 12 residues. Germline V gene lookup returns CDR1 LGHNA and CDR2 YSLEER. V was cut by 3 bases and J by 6 bases, with 8 bases left in between. Here the CDR3 DNA reads TGCGCCAGCAGCCACAGGGTTCATGGCTACACCTTC. It translates to CASSHRVHGYTF.

This clonotype has only a few counts. The gene calls are TRBV20-1 and TRBJ2-7; possibly TRBD2 for D (7 bases). The CDR3 consists of 13 residues. Germline CDR1 and CDR2: DFQATT and SNEGSKA (reference sequence). CDR3 amino acids: CSRGGILSYEQYF. In DNA, the CDR3 is TGCAGCCGCGGGGGCATCCTCTCCTACGAGCAGTACTTC.

Many counts were recorded for this clonotype. The rearrangement links TRBV7-2 to TRBJ1-2; 8 nucleotides align to TRBD1. This CDR3 has 13 residues. The germline V gene has CDR1 SGHTA and CDR2 FQGNSA. After removal of 3 bases from V and 8 bases from J, the junction contained 5 bases not matched to a gene. The CDR3 is CASSLTGVEGYTF. The DNA for the CDR3 is TGTGCCAGCAGCTTGACAGGGGTTGAGGGCTACACCTTC.

The chain combines TRBV6-6 with TRBJ2-7; 8 bases match TRBD1. In germline, CDR1 is MNHNY, CDR2 SVGAGI (reference sequence). The CDR3 has 13 residues. The V gene end was trimmed by 8 bases and the J gene end by 3 bases; junction bases not matched to a gene: 6. In DNA, the CDR3 is TGTGCCAGCGCGGGGACAGGAAACTACGAGCAGTACTTC. Its translation: CASAGTGNYEQYF.

The rearrangement uses TRBV6-2 or TRBV6-3 and TRBJ2-6; TRBD1 agrees at 10 bases. This CDR3 region has 18 residues. The germline V gene encodes CDR1 MNHEY and CDR2 SVGEGT. The V segment lost 5 bases and the J segment 0 bases; nucleotides outside the gene matches: 7. The CDR3 DNA follows: TGTGCCAGCAGTACCGGGACAGGGGTTTACTCTGGGGCCAACGTCCTGACTTTC. Translation gives CASSTGTGVYSGANVLTF.

This clonotype was seen a handful of times. The chain employs TRBV2 and TRBJ2-3; either TRBD1 or TRBD2 may supply D (5 bases each). V was trimmed by 1 base and J by 2 bases, leaving 13 bases between them. Per germline, CDR1 SNHLY and CDR2 FYNNEI. CDR3 length: 16 residues. In DNA, the CDR3 is TGTGCCAGCAGTGAAGGGGTTTGGGGGTTCACAGATACGCAGTATTTT. This gives the protein CASSEGVWGFTDTQYF.

V usage is TRBV7-2 and J usage is TRBJ1-2, with 7 positions matching TRBD1. CDR1 is SGHTA and CDR2 is FQGNSA in the germline V gene. The length of the CDR3 is 15 residues. The J segment lost 3 bases and the V segment lost 1 base, leaving 5 bases of the junction unmatched. DNA for the CDR3: TGTGCCAGCAGCTTAGGCGGACAGGTTGACTATGGCTACACCTTC. It codes for CASSLGGQVDYGYTF.

This clonotype was observed a handful of times. This chain connects TRBV4-2 to TRBJ1-5; 7 positions match TRBD1. Trimming cost V 4 bases and J 0 bases; bases outside gene matches: 3. Germline V CDR1 and CDR2: LGHNA, YNFKEQ. This CDR3 has 15 amino acids. The CDR3 sequence is CASSPRQGSNQPQHF. In nucleotides, the CDR3 is TGTGCCAGCAGCCCACGACAGGGTAGCAATCAGCCCCAGCATTTT.

This chain links TRBV4-3 with TRBJ1-2; a weak D match, TRBD1 (6 bases). This CDR3 is built from 15 residues. Germline CDR1 and CDR2: LGHNA and YSLEER. The V and J ends lost 4 bases and 3 bases respectively, with 15 bases between them. The CDR3 DNA reads TGCGCCAGCAGCCGAAGTACAGGGCTAGACTATGGCTACACCTTC. This translates into CASSRSTGLDYGYTF.

This clonotype was counted between two and nine times. This rearrangement joins TRBV12-3 or TRBV12-4 to TRBJ2-3; D might be TRBD2 (5 bases). The CDR3 has 12 amino acids. The V and J ends lost 1 base and 8 bases respectively, with 7 bases between them. CDR3 loop: CASSLVRGTQYF. The CDR3 nucleotides are TGTGCCAGCAGTTTAGTTCGGGGTACGCAGTATTTT.

This sequence joins TRBV5-1 and TRBJ2-3; 8 nucleotides line up with TRBD2. CDR1 SGHRS and CDR2 YFSETQ come from the germline V gene. The CDR3 loop spans 16 amino acids. After removal of 4 bases from V and 3 bases from J, the junction contained 10 bases not matched to a gene. CDR3 in DNA: TGCGCCAGCAGCCGCCTCAGCGGGGGTACGACAGATACGCAGTATTTT. Translation gives CASSRLSGGTTDTQYF.

V usage is TRBV9 and J usage is TRBJ2-3; D is ambiguous. This CDR3 comprises 14 residues. The germline V gene encodes CDR1 SGDLS and CDR2 YYNGEE. The ends were cut back, 0 bases at V and 5 bases at J, with 10 bases in the middle. CDR3 protein: CASSVEGNRDTQYF. The CDR3, as DNA: TGTGCCAGCAGCGTAGAGGGTAATCGAGATACGCAGTATTTT.

This chain uses TRBV28 with TRBJ2-1, with TRBD2 matching over 11 bases. The germline gives CDR1 MDHEN, CDR2 SYDVKM. Trimming took 4 bases from V and 2 from J; bases not matched to a gene: 1. The CDR3 spans 15 residues. Written as DNA, the CDR3 is TGTGCCAGCAGTTCGGGACTAGCGGCCTACAATGAGCAGTTCTTC. It translates to CASSSGLAAYNEQFF.

This rearrangement joins TRBV11-2 to TRBJ2-2; no clear D. CDR3 length: 14 residues. Germline V CDR1 and CDR2: SGHAT, FQNNGV. V lost 5 bases to trimming and J lost 4 bases, with 11 bases between them. This CDR3 is CASSPFERTGELFF. The CDR3 DNA is TGTGCCAGCAGCCCCTTTGAACGCACCGGGGAGCTGTTTTTT. The full variable domain, its missing parts supplied by reference TRBV11-2 and TRBJ2-2, is EAGVAQSPRYKIIEKRQSVAFWCNPISGHATLYWYQQILGQGPKLLIQFQNNGVVDDSQLPKDRFSAERLKGVDSTLKIQPAKLEDSAVYLCASSPFERTGELFFGEGSRLTVL.

This clonotype showed up just a few times. The gene calls are TRBV11-2 and TRBJ2-7; D gene uncertain. The germline V and J ends were trimmed by 0 bases and 2 bases, with 11 bases remaining between them. Germline V lookup: CDR1 SGHAT, CDR2 FQNNGV. CDR3 size: 15 residues. The CDR3: CASSLESHGTYEQYF. The CDR3 DNA follows: TGTGCCAGCAGCTTAGAGTCCCACGGAACCTACGAGCAGTACTTC.

This clonotype appeared a few times. The chain recombines TRBV20-1 with TRBJ2-5, with a weak D call TRBD1 (5 bases). V was trimmed by 5 bases and J by 4 bases, leaving 20 bases between them. The CDR3 extends over 15 amino acids. CDR1 and CDR2 from the germline V gene are DFQATT and SNEGSKA (reference sequence). CDR3 protein: CSALVTRDMLETQYF. The CDR3 bases are TGCAGTGCTTTAGTGACCAGGGATATGCTAGAGACCCAGTACTTC.

This clonotype showed up just a few times. The gene calls are TRBV7-9 and TRBJ2-7; the match to TRBD1 covers 8 bases. The V segment lost 1 base and the J segment 5 bases; nucleotides outside the gene matches: 4. The CDR3 has 14 amino acids. Germline V gene data show CDR1 as SEHNR and CDR2 as FQNEAQ (reference sequence). The CDR3 DNA follows: TGTGCCAGCAGCTTAGGCAGGGGGCGGGACGAGCAGTACTTC. Its translation is CASSLGRGRDEQYF. Drawing the rest from reference TRBV7-9 and TRBJ2-7, the complete variable domain is DTGVSQNPRHKITKRGQNVTFRCDPISEHNRLYWYRQTLGQGPEFLTYFQNEAQLEKSRLLSDRFSAERPKGSFSTLEIQRTEQGDSAMYLCASSLGRGRDEQYFGPGTRLTVT.

There are a few counts of this clonotype. This CDR3 is CASSLYGYGYTF. The DNA of the CDR3 is TGTGCCAGCAGCTTATACGGGTATGGCTACACCTTC. The V gene is TRBV7-2, the J gene TRBJ1-2; D call uncertain. Germline CDR1 is SGHTA and CDR2 is FQGNSA. The CDR3 loop spans 12 amino acids. V shed 2 bases and J shed 5 bases, with 6 bases lying between them.

This clonotype was seen only a few times. The chain carries TRBV11-2 and TRBJ2-7, with 7 bases identical to TRBD1. V was pared by 5 bases and J by 5 bases, with 15 bases of the junction left unmatched. CDR3 size: 16 residues. Per the germline V gene, CDR1 is SGHAT and CDR2 is FQNNGV. In nucleotides, the CDR3 is TGTGCCAGCAGCCTTCGGTTAGACAGGGAACCGGACGAGCAGTACTTC. It yields the protein CASSLRLDREPDEQYF.

This clonotype showed up just a few times. The chain employs TRBV9 and TRBJ1-3; the D is unclear. This CDR3 region has 16 residues. V lost 2 bases and J lost 4, with 16 bases in between. From germline, CDR1 is SGDLS and CDR2 YYNGEE. As DNA, the CDR3 is TGTGCCAGCAGCGTCAGCGGTGCCTTTTCGGGAAACACCATATATTTT. Translating gives CASSVSGAFSGNTIYF.

This clonotype was counted only a few times. As DNA, the CDR3 is TGTGCCAGCAGTTCTGGGACTAGCGGGAGCTACAATGAGCAGTTCTTC. It codes for CASSSGTSGSYNEQFF. The chain recombines TRBV27 with TRBJ2-1; 14 positions match TRBD2. CDR1 is MNHEY, CDR2 SMNVEV, per germline (reference sequence). This CDR3 is 16 amino acids long. Trimming at V came to 4 bases and at J to 3 bases, leaving 2 bases not matched to a gene.

This clonotype was picked up a small number of times. The CDR3 DNA follows: TGTGCCAGCAGTTACGGGTCAGGGTTGGGCCAAGAGACCCAGTACTTC. Amino acids: CASSYGSGLGQETQYF. This chain connects TRBV6-2 or TRBV6-3 to TRBJ2-5; the D gene is possibly TRBD1 (5 bases). In germline, CDR1 is MNHEY, CDR2 SVGEGT. The length of the CDR3 is 16 residues. Between the trimmed V and J ends, which lost 2 bases and 1 base, there was a span of 14 bases.

This clonotype was picked up a small number of times. The rearrangement uses TRBV7-2 and TRBJ2-3; D ambiguous. The germline V and J ends were trimmed by 2 bases and 2 bases, with 8 bases remaining between them. In germline, CDR1 is SGHTA, CDR2 FQGNSA. The CDR3 sequence is 14 residues long. CDR3 region: CASSLQRHTDTQYF. CDR3 nucleotides: TGTGCCAGCAGCTTACAGCGCCACACAGATACGCAGTATTTT.

The genes are TRBV7-3 and TRBJ2-3; D possibly corresponds to TRBD2 (5 bases). The V end lost 3 bases, the J end lost 3 bases, and 7 bases lay between the germline ends. The germline CDR1 and CDR2 sequences are SGHTA and FQGTGA. The CDR3 length is 13 residues. The CDR3 region has the DNA TGTGCCAGCAGCTTCGGGATTACAGATACGCAGTATTTT. It codes for CASSFGITDTQYF.

The J gene is TRBJ1-1, the V gene TRBV18; 7 nucleotides match TRBD1. Looked up from germline, CDR1 is KGHSH and CDR2 is LQKENI. The CDR3 runs 16 residues. The junction had 5 bases not matched to a gene; V was cut back by 0 bases and J by 1 base. Here the CDR3 reads CASSPPSGGRNTEAFF. The CDR3 DNA reads as TGTGCCAGCTCACCACCGTCAGGGGGTAGGAACACTGAAGCTTTCTTT.

In its sample, this clonotype was seen once. J is TRBJ2-7 and V is TRBV6-5; either TRBD1 or TRBD2 may supply D (5 bases each). This CDR3 is 16 amino acids long. Deletions cut 1 base from V and 0 bases from J, with 13 bases between. In germline, CDR1 is MNHEY, CDR2 SVGAGI. The CDR3 is CASSYFLGTNSYEQYF. The CDR3 nucleotides read TGTGCCAGCAGTTACTTTCTGGGGACCAACTCCTACGAGCAGTACTTC.